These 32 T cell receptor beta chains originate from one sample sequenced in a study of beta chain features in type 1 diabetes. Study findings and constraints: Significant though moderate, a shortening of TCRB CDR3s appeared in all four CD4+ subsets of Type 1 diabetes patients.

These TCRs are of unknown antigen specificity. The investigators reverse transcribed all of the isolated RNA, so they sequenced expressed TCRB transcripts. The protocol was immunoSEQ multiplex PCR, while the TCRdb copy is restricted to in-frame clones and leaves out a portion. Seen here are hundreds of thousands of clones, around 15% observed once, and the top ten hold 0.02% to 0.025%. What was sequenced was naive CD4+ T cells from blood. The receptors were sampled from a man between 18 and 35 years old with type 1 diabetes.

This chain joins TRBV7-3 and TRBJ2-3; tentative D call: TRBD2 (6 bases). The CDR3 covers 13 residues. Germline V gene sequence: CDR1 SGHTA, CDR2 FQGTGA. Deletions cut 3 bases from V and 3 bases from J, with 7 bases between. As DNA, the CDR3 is TGTGCCAGCAGCTTGGAGGGAACAGATACGCAGTATTTT. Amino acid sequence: CASSLEGTDTQYF.

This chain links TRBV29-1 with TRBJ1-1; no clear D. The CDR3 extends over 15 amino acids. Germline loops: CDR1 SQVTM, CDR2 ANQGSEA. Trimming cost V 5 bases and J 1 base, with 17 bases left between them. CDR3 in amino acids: CSVQPMRLTNTEAFF. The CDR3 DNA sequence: TGCAGCGTTCAACCAATGAGGTTAACGAACACTGAAGCTTTCTTT.

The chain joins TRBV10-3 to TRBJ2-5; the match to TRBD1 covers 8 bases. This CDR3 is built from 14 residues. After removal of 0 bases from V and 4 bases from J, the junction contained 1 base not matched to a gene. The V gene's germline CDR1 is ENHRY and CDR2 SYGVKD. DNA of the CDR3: TGTGCCATCAGTGAGTCGACAGGGGTAGAGACCCAGTACTTC. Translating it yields CAISESTGVETQYF.

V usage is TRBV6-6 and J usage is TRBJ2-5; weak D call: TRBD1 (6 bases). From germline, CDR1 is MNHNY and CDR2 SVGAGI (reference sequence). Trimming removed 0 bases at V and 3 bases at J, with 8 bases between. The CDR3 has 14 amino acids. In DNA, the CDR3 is TGTGCCAGCAGTTACTCGAGGGACAAAGAGACCCAGTACTTC. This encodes CASSYSRDKETQYF.

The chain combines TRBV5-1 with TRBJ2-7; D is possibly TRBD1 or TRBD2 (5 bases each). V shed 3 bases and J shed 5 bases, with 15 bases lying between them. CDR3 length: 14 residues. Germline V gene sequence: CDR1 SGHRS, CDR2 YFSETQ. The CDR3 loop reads CASSWGRRLNEQYF. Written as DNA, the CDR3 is TGCGCCAGCAGCTGGGGACGGAGGCTAAACGAGCAGTACTTC.

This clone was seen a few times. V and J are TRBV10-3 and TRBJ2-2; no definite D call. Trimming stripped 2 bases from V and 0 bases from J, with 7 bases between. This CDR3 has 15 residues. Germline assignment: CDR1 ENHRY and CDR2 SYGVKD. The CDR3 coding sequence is TGTGCCATCAGTGAGAGGCAATCGAACACCGGGGAGCTGTTTTTT. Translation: CAISERQSNTGELFF.

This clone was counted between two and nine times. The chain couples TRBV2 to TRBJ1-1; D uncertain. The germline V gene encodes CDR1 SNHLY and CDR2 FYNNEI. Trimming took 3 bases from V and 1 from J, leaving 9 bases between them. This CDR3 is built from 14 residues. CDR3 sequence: CASSEQLGNTEAFF. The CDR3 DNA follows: TGTGCCAGCAGTGAGCAGCTGGGGAACACTGAAGCTTTCTTT.

CDR3 nucleotide sequence: TGCGCCAGCAGCCAAGCCCCTCCGGAGAAGCAGTACTTC. This encodes CASSQAPPEKQYF. This chain links TRBV4-1 with TRBJ2-7; D uncertain. Trimming removed 1 base from V and 8 bases from J, with 12 bases in between. Germline values: CDR1 MGHRA, CDR2 YSYEKL. This CDR3 is 13 amino acids long.

CDR3 nucleotide sequence: TGTGCCAGCAGTGTCTTACAGGGAAGCACTGAAGCTTTCTTT. Translating it yields CASSVLQGSTEAFF. This chain joins TRBV6-6 and TRBJ1-1; D is possibly TRBD1 (6 bases). The germline gives CDR1 MNHNY, CDR2 SVGAGI (reference sequence). The V end lost 5 bases, the J end lost 4 bases, and 14 bases lay between the germline ends. This CDR3 region has 14 residues.

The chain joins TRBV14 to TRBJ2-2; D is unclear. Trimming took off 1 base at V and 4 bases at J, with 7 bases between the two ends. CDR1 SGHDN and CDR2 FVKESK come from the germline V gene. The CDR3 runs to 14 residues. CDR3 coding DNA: TGTGCCAGCAGCCAAGGAGTTCCCACCGGGGAGCTGTTTTTT. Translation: CASSQGVPTGELFF.

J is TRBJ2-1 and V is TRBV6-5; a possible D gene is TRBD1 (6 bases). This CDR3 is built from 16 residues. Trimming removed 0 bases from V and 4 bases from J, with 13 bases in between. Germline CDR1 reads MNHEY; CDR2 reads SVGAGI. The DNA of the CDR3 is TGTGCCAGCAGTTACTCCCCTCACACAGGGTACAATGAGCAGTTCTTC. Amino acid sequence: CASSYSPHTGYNEQFF.

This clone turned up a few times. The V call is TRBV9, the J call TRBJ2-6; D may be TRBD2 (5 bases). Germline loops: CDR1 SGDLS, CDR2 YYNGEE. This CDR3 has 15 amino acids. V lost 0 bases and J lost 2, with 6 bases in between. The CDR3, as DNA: TGTGCCAGCAGCGTAGAGGAGGCTGGGGCCAACGTCCTGACTTTC. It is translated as CASSVEEAGANVLTF. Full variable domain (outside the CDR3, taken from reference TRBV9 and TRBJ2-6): DSGVTQTPKHLITATGQRVTLRCSPRSGDLSVYWYQQSLDQGLQFLIQYYNGEERAKGNILERFSAQQFPDLHSELNLSSLELGDSALYFCASSVEEAGANVLTFGAGSRLTVL.

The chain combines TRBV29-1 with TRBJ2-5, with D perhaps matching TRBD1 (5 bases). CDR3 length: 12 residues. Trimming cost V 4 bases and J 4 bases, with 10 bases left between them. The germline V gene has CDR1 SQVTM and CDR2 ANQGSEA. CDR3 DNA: TGCAGCGTTGGCAGGGATGGAGAGACCCAGTACTTC. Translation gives CSVGRDGETQYF.

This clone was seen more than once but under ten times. As DNA, the CDR3 is TGTGCCAGCAGCCAAGACCCCACATACAGGGGGCCGAGGGGAGTGAACACTGAAGCTTTCTTT. The encoded protein is CASSQDPTYRGPRGVNTEAFF. This chain joins TRBV4-2 and TRBJ1-1; 9 positions agree with TRBD1. Per germline, CDR1 LGHNA and CDR2 YNFKEQ. This CDR3 is 21 amino acids long. V lost 0 bases, J lost 0 bases, and 17 bases stayed unmatched.

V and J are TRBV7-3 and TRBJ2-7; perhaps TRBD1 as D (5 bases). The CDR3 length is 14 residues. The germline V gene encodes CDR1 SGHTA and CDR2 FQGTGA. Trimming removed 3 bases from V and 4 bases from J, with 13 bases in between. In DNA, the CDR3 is TGTGCCAGCAGCTTGGGGCCGTCCGGTTACGAGCAGTACTTC. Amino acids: CASSLGPSGYEQYF.

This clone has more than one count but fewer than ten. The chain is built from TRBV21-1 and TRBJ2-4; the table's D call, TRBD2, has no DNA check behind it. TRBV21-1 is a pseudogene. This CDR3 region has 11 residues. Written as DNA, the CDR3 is TGTGCCAGCAGCAAACGGAGGGAGAGGGACTTC. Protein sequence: CASSKRRERDF.

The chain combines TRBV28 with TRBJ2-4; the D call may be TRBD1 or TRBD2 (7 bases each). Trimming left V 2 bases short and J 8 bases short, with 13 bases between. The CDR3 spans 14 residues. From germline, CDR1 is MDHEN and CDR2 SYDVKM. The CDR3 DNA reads TGTGCCAGCAGTTTAATGGCAGGGGGGGACATTCAGTACTTC. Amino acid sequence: CASSLMAGGDIQYF.

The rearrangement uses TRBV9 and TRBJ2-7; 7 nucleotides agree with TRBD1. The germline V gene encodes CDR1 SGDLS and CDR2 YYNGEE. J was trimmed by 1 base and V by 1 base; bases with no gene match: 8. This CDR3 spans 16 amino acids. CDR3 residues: CASSVTWTGVSYEQYF. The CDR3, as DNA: TGTGCCAGCAGCGTAACGTGGACAGGAGTGTCCTACGAGCAGTACTTC.

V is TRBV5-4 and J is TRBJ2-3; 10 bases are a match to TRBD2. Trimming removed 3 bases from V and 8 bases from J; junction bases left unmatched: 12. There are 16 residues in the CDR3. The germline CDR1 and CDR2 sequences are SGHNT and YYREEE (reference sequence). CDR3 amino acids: CASSSLAGSPSATQYF. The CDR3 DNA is TGTGCCAGCAGCTCACTAGCGGGGAGCCCATCCGCTACGCAGTATTTT.

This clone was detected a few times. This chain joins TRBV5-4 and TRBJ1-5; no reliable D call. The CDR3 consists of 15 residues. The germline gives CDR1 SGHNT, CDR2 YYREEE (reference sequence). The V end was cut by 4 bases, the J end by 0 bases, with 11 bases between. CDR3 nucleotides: TGTGCCAGCAGCACGGGGTCAGATAGCAATCAGCCCCAGCATTTT. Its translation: CASSTGSDSNQPQHF.

CDR3 region: CASSLWAASGGNTGELFF. CDR3 nucleotides: TGTGCCAGCAGCTTGTGGGCGGCTAGCGGGGGAAACACCGGGGAGCTGTTTTTT. V is TRBV7-2 and J is TRBJ2-2; 10 positions match TRBD2. Trimming at V came to 3 bases and at J to 2 bases, leaving 9 bases not matched to a gene. Germline CDR1 and CDR2: SGHTA and FQGNSA. This CDR3 is built from 18 residues. Filled out from reference TRBV7-2 and TRBJ2-2, the complete variable domain reads GAGVSQSPSNKVTEKGKDVELRCDPISGHTALYWYRQSLGQGLEFLIYFQGNSAPDKSGLPSDRFSAERTGGSVSTLTIQRTQQEDSAVYLCASSLWAASGGNTGELFFGEGSRLTVL.

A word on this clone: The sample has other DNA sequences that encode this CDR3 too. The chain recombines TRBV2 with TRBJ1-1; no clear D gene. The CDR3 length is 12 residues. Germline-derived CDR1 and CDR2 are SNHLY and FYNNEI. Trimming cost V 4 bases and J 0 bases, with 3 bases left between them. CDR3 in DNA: TGTGCCAGCAGTGTCATGAACACTGAAGCTTTCTTT. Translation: CASSVMNTEAFF. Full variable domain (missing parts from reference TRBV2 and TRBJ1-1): EPEVTQTPSHQVTQMGQEVILRCVPISNHLYFYWYRQILGQKVEFLVSFYNNEISEKSEIFDDQFSVERPDGSNFTLKIRSTKLEDSAMYFCASSVMNTEAFFGQGTRLTVV.

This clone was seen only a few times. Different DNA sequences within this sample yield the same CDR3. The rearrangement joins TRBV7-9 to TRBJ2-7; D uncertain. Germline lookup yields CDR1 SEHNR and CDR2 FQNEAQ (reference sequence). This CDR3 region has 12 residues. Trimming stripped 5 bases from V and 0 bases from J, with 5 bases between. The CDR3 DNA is TGTGCCAGCAGCCTCCCCTCCTACGAGCAGTACTTC. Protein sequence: CASSLPSYEQYF.

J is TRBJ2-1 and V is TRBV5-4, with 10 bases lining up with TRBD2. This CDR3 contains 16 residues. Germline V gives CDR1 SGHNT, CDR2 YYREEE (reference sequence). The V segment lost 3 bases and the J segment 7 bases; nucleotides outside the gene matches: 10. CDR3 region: CASSSELAGQWNEQFF. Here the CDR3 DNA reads TGTGCCAGCAGCTCCGAACTAGCGGGGCAGTGGAATGAGCAGTTCTTC.

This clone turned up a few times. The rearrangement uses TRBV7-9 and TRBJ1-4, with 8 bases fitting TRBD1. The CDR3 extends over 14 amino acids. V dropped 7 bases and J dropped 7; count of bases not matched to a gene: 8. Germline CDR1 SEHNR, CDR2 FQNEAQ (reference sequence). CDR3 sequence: CASTKGQVFEKLFF. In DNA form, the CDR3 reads TGTGCCAGCACCAAGGGACAGGTCTTTGAAAAACTGTTTTTT.

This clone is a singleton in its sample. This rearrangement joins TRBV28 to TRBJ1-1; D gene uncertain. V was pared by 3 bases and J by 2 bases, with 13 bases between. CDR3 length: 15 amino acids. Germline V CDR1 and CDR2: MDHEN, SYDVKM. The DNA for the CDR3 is TGTGCCAGCAGTTTGGTGGGTTTTCTAAACACTGAAGCTTTCTTT. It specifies CASSLVGFLNTEAFF.

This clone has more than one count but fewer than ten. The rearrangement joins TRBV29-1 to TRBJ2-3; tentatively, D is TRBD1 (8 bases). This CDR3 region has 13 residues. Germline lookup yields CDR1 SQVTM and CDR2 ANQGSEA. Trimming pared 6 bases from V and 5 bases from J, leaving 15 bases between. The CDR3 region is CSVPTGGGDTQYF. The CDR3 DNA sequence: TGCAGCGTACCTACAGGGGGGGGAGATACGCAGTATTTT.

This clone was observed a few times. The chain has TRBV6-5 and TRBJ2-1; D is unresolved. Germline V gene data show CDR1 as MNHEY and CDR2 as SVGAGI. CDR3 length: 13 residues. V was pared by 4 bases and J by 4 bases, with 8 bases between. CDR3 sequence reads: CASSSQMYNEQFF. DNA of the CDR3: TGTGCCAGCAGTTCACAGATGTACAATGAGCAGTTCTTC.

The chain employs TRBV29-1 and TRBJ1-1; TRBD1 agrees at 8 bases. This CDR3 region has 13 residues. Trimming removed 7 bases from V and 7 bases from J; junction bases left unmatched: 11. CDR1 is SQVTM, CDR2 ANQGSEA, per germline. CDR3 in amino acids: CSGAGQGLGEAFF. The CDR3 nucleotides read TGCAGCGGGGCCGGACAGGGTCTAGGTGAAGCTTTCTTT.

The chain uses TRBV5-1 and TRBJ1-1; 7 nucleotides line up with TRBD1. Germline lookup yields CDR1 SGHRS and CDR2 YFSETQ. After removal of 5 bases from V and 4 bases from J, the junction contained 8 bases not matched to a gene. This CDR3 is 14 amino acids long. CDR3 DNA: TGCGCCAGCAGTACCGGGACAGAACTCACTGAAGCTTTCTTT. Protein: CASSTGTELTEAFF. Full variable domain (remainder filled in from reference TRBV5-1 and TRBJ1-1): KAGVTQTPRYLIKTRGQQVTLSCSPISGHRSVSWYQQTPGQGLQFLFEYFSETQRNKGNFPGRFSGRQFSNSRSEMNVSTLELGDSALYLCASSTGTELTEAFFGQGTRLTVV.

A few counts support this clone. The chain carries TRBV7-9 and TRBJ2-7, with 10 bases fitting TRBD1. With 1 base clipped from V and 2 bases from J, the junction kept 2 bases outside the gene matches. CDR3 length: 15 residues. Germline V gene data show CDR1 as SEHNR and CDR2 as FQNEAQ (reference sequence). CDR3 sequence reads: CASSLDGTGAYEQYF. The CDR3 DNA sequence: TGTGCCAGCAGCTTAGATGGGACAGGGGCCTACGAGCAGTACTTC.

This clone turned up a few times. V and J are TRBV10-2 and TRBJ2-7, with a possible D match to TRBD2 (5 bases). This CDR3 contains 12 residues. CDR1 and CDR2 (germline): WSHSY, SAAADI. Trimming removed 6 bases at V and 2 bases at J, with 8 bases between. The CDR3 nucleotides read TGCGCCAGCAGGGACTGGGCCTACGAGCAGTACTTC. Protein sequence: CASRDWAYEQYF.